Presented here are 13 T cell receptor beta chains from one specimen sequenced in a study of shared clonotypes between healthy human individuals. Libraries were prepared by immunoSEQ multiplex PCR; TCRdb keeps only in-frame clonotypes and omits some of them. The sample carries about 990,000 clones, around three quarters recorded once. Sample: memory CD4+ T cells from PBMCs. Subset indicated: CD45RA-negative fraction. The receptors come from a man between 18 and 29 years old in good health. Some clones in this sample may be carry-over from other donors' samples.

This clone came up a few times. This specimen includes other DNA sequences encoding the same CDR3. J is TRBJ1-5 and V is TRBV30; possible D gene TRBD1, 6 bases. The CDR3 totals 13 residues. Trimming left V 0 bases short and J 5 bases short, with 8 bases between. Germline CDR1 reads GTSNPN; CDR2 reads SVGIG (reference sequence). The CDR3 region is CAWSVQGDQPQHF. The CDR3 DNA reads TGTGCCTGGAGTGTACAGGGAGATCAGCCCCAGCATTTT.

This clone showed up just a few times. This chain uses TRBV10-3 with TRBJ1-1; 10 bases are a match to TRBD1. CDR1 and CDR2 (germline): ENHRY, SYGVKD. Trimming took 6 bases from V and 4 from J; bases not matched to a gene: 5. The CDR3 is 14 residues long. CDR3 sequence: CAIRWDRGITEAFF. The DNA of the CDR3 is TGTGCCATCAGATGGGACAGGGGAATCACTGAAGCTTTCTTT.

The chain is built from TRBV18 and TRBJ2-6; possibly TRBD1 for D (6 bases). With 0 bases removed from V and 1 base from J, the gap between germline ends came to 13 bases. CDR1 is KGHSH, CDR2 LQKENI, per germline. The CDR3 loop spans 18 amino acids. DNA of the CDR3: TGTGCCAGCTCACCACCGGGGACAAGGAGTTCTGGGGCCAACGTCCTGACTTTC. Encoded protein: CASSPPGTRSSGANVLTF.

The chain has TRBV19 and TRBJ1-1; D may be TRBD1 (5 bases). This CDR3 is built from 13 residues. The germline gives CDR1 LNHDA, CDR2 SQIVND (reference sequence). Trimming stripped 7 bases from V and 5 bases from J, with 14 bases between. DNA of the CDR3: TGTGCCAGTACAGGGCAGGAGGGGACTGAAGCTTTCTTT. Protein sequence: CASTGQEGTEAFF.

The chain links TRBV2 to TRBJ2-2; TRBD1 agrees at 7 bases. The CDR3 is 16 residues long. The V segment lost 5 bases and the J segment 0 bases; nucleotides outside the gene matches: 6. Germline lookup yields CDR1 SNHLY and CDR2 FYNNEI. CDR3 sequence: CASSQQGTSNTGELFF. The CDR3 bases are TGTGCCAGCAGTCAACAGGGGACGTCGAACACCGGGGAGCTGTTTTTT.

Details on this clone: It differs at one base from a far larger clone, so likely a read error. The chain has TRBV20-1 and TRBJ2-1; D might be TRBD1 (5 bases). This CDR3 spans 11 amino acids. Germline CDR1 is DFQATT and CDR2 is SNEGSKA (reference sequence). Trimming pared 6 bases from V and 9 bases from J, leaving 12 bases between. CDR3 sequence reads: CSAQGVSEQFF. The CDR3 DNA is TGCAGTGCCCAAGGGGTAAGTGAGCAGTTCTTC.

Of note for this clone: The sample contains more than one DNA sequence encoding this CDR3. The V call is TRBV30, the J call TRBJ2-2; no definite D call. Trimming left V 5 bases short and J 8 bases short, with 9 bases between. The CDR3 has 11 amino acids. The germline CDR1 and CDR2 sequences are GTSNPN and SVGIG (reference sequence). The CDR3 region is CAWGSDGELFF. The CDR3 region has the DNA TGTGCCTGGGGTAGTGATGGGGAGCTGTTTTTT.

The chain is built from TRBV11-2 and TRBJ1-1; 9 bases match TRBD1. The CDR3 sequence is 16 residues long. Germline V gives CDR1 SGHAT, CDR2 FQNNGV. The trim removed 6 bases at V and 7 bases at J, leaving 15 bases unmatched. CDR3 DNA: TGTGCCAGCAGGCCAATACAGGGGGCATCAGATGTTGAAGCTTTCTTT. It specifies CASRPIQGASDVEAFF.

The chain's CDR3 is CASSPQGQSNEKLFF. The DNA of the CDR3 is TGTGCCAGCTCACCACAGGGACAGTCAAATGAAAAACTGTTTTTT. This rearrangement joins TRBV18 to TRBJ1-4, with 7 bases matching TRBD1. Germline CDR1 is KGHSH and CDR2 is LQKENI. J was trimmed by 5 bases and V by 1 base; bases with no gene match: 4. The CDR3 contains 15 residues.

This chain joins TRBV4-3 and TRBJ1-2, with TRBD1 as a possible D gene (5 bases). Looked up from germline, CDR1 is LGHNA and CDR2 is YSLEER. The CDR3 loop spans 14 amino acids. V was trimmed by 1 base and J by 4 bases, leaving 10 bases between them. The CDR3 region has the DNA TGCGCCAGCAGCCAAGGGGGGATTGGCTATGGCTACACCTTC. This encodes CASSQGGIGYGYTF.

The chain combines TRBV11-2 with TRBJ1-2, with a possible D match to TRBD1 (6 bases). The CDR3 loop spans 12 amino acids. Trimming took off 7 bases at V and 4 bases at J, with 10 bases between the two ends. Germline V CDR1 and CDR2: SGHAT, FQNNGV. CDR3 nucleotides: TGTGCCAGCACTATAGGGGGCTATGGCTACACCTTC. Its translation is CASTIGGYGYTF.

The gene calls are TRBV6-4 and TRBJ2-3; 10 bases line up with TRBD1. This CDR3 comprises 14 residues. J was trimmed by 4 bases and V by 8 bases; bases with no gene match: 6. Germline V gives CDR1 MRHNA, CDR2 SNTAGT. CDR3: CASGAGTGADTQYF. The CDR3 coding sequence is TGTGCCAGCGGAGCAGGGACAGGGGCAGATACGCAGTATTTT.

Turning to this clone: This likely traces to a read error, being one base from a far larger clone. No conserved phenylalanine or tryptophan ends this CDR3, so it is likely a read error. The J gene is TRBJ1-1, the V gene TRBV30, with TRBD1 as a possible D gene (6 bases). The CDR3 runs 11 residues. The germline V gene encodes CDR1 GTSNPN and CDR2 SVGIG (reference sequence). V was cut by 7 bases and J by 9 bases, with 15 bases left in between. The CDR3 sequence: CASKFRGQAFS. The CDR3 DNA is TGTGCCTCCAAATTCCGGGGGCAAGCTTTCTCT.